What follows is one T cell receptor beta chain and its context. The data originate from a study of CD8 T cells in Susac syndrome. About the study: Sequenced Susac syndrome patients included more than five with clinically active disease and roughly 8 in remission.

cDNA came from about 0.5 to 1 ug RNA primed by random hexamers. TCRdb re-analysed the immunoSEQ multiplex PCR reads in MiXCR, keeping a single row per CDR3 protein. The table has more than 95,000 distinct CDR3 sequences, over 85% seen once. The V end was cut by 0 bases, the J end by 9 bases, with 20 bases between. CDR1 is LGHNA, CDR2 YNFKEQ, per germline. This CDR3 has 17 amino acids. The receptor comes from a human donor with Susac syndrome. The sequencing sample was made of CD8+ T cells from PBMCs. The V gene is TRBV4-2, the J gene TRBJ1-4; D gene uncertain. CDR3 bases: TGTGCCAGCAGCCAAGATCTGGGCCCCACATCACTCCAAAAACTGTTTTTT. Translated, it gives CASSQDLGPTSLQKLFF.